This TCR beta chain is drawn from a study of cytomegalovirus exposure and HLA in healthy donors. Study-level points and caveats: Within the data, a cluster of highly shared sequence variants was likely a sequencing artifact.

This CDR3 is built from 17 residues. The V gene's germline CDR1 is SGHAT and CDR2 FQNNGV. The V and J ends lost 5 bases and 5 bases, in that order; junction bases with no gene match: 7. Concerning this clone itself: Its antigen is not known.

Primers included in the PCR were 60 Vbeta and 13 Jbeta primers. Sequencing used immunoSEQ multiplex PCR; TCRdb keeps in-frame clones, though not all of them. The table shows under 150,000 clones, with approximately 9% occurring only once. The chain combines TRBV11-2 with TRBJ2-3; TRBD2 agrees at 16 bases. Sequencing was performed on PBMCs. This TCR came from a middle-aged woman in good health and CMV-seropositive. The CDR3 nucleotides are TGTGCCAGCAGCCAACCCGGGACTAGCGGGGGGGAAGATACGCAGTATTTT. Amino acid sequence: CASSQPGTSGGEDTQYF.